The 29 T cell receptor beta chains reported below all come from one sample, sequenced in a study of neurological immune-mediated disorders. TCRdb redid the calling of the 5' RACE reads with MiXCR, one entry per CDR3 protein. The sample lists about 74,000 distinct CDR3 sequences; 5.2% were seen once. The sample consisted of PBMCs. The receptors shown here come from a man between 18 and 29 years old with multiple sclerosis.

This clonotype was counted only a few times. The chain is built from TRBV20-1 and TRBJ1-2; D is ambiguous. V was pared by 6 bases and J by 8 bases, with 13 bases between. This CDR3 has 11 residues. Germline assignment: CDR1 DFQATT and CDR2 SNEGSKA (reference sequence). The CDR3 reads CSAGTTGGYTF. The CDR3 coding sequence is TGCAGTGCCGGAACAACGGGGGGCTACACCTTC.

At least ten counts were recorded for this clonotype. The rearrangement joins TRBV20-1 to TRBJ2-3, with 13 bases fitting TRBD2. The germline V gene encodes CDR1 DFQATT and CDR2 SNEGSKA (reference sequence). The CDR3 runs 20 residues. V lost 0 bases, J lost 5 bases, and 17 bases stayed unmatched. The CDR3 DNA is TGCAGTGCTAGAGATAGAGGCCTATCCGGACTAGCGGGAGTTTTAGATACGCAGTATTTT. Its translation: CSARDRGLSGLAGVLDTQYF.

The table lists this clonotype with many counts. The V and J genes are TRBV4-2 and TRBJ1-2, with D possibly being TRBD1 (5 bases). V was shortened by 1 base and J by 4 bases, with 10 bases between the two germline ends. Germline V gene data show CDR1 as LGHNA and CDR2 as YNFKEQ. CDR3 length: 14 amino acids. The CDR3, as DNA: TGTGCCAGCAGCCAAGGCGGCGGGGGCTATGGCTACACCTTC. Translation: CASSQGGGGYGYTF.

The table lists this clonotype with many counts. The chain recombines TRBV29-1 with TRBJ1-1; D ambiguous. CDR1 SQVTM and CDR2 ANQGSEA come from the germline V gene. V shed 5 bases and J shed 9 bases, with 16 bases lying between them. The CDR3 totals 12 residues. DNA for the CDR3: TGCAGCGTTCCCGGAAGAGGACTAAAAGCTTTCTTT. Protein product: CSVPGRGLKAFF.

The sample holds many counts of this clonotype. This chain connects TRBV5-1 to TRBJ1-5; D not certain. Germline V gene sequence: CDR1 SGHRS, CDR2 YFSETQ. Trimming took 0 bases from V and 7 from J, leaving 5 bases between them. There are 12 residues in the CDR3. CDR3 coding DNA: TGCGCCAGCAGCTTGGAAGGCCAGCCCCAGCATTTT. Amino acid sequence: CASSLEGQPQHF.

In its sample, this clonotype was seen many times. The rearrangement uses TRBV20-1 and TRBJ2-1; D is possibly TRBD1 (5 bases). Germline V gene lookup returns CDR1 DFQATT and CDR2 SNEGSKA (reference sequence). The CDR3 length is 15 residues. Trimming cost V 2 bases and J 6 bases, with 17 bases left between them. CDR3 residues: CSARSDSRARNEQFF. Here the CDR3 DNA reads TGCAGTGCTAGATCGGATTCCAGGGCACGCAATGAGCAGTTCTTC.

This clonotype was recorded at least ten times. The V gene is TRBV21-1, the J gene TRBJ2-3. TRBV21-1 is classified as a pseudogene. The CDR3 has 13 residues. CDR3 residues: CASSKVSGDTQYF. CDR3 DNA: TGTGCCAGCAGCAAAGTTTCCGGAGATACGCAGTATTTT.

This clonotype was detected ten times or more. For the CDR3, the DNA is TGCAGTGCTAGGGGGTCCGGGGAGCTGTTTTTT. It encodes CSARGSGELFF. The rearrangement joins TRBV20-1 to TRBJ2-2, with D unresolved. The CDR3 runs 11 residues. Trimming pared 3 bases from V and 6 bases from J, leaving 5 bases between. The germline gives CDR1 DFQATT, CDR2 SNEGSKA (reference sequence).

With respect to this clonotype: Mismatch with germline at one junction end may stem from a read error. This chain links TRBV7-2 with TRBJ2-3; TRBD2 agrees at 14 bases. This CDR3 region has 18 residues. Per germline, CDR1 SGHTA and CDR2 FQGNSA. CDR3: CVSSLLRSGTSGGDTQYF. In DNA, the CDR3 is TGTGTCAGCAGCTTACTGCGGTCCGGGACTAGCGGGGGAGATACGCAGTATTTT.

This clonotype was counted ten times or more. Here the CDR3 reads CSVEGAQRKIQYF. DNA of the CDR3: TGCAGCGTTGAAGGGGCCCAGAGAAAAATTCAGTACTTC. The chain links TRBV29-1 to TRBJ2-4; D unclear. This CDR3 is built from 13 residues. The V gene lost 1 base and the J gene lost 10 bases, with 14 bases spanning the gap. Germline V gene data show CDR1 as SQVTM and CDR2 as ANQGSEA.

This clonotype was counted ten times or more. J is TRBJ2-7 and V is TRBV20-1; D possibly matches TRBD1 or TRBD2 (5 bases each). Trimming cost V 2 bases and J 3 bases, with 11 bases left between them. CDR3 length: 13 amino acids. Germline lookup yields CDR1 DFQATT and CDR2 SNEGSKA (reference sequence). The CDR3 nucleotides read TGCAGTGCTAGATGGGACCGGGGCTACGAGCAGTACTTC. Protein sequence: CSARWDRGYEQYF.

This clonotype was seen at least ten times. The rearrangement links TRBV7-2 to TRBJ2-7, with 10 positions matching TRBD2. In germline, CDR1 is SGHTA, CDR2 FQGNSA. V trimming: 0 bases; J trimming: 7 bases; junction bases outside the gene matches: 9. The CDR3 length is 16 residues. Written as DNA, the CDR3 is TGTGCCAGCAGCTTAGCGCCCTCTAGCGGGAGTCGAGAGCAGTACTTC. As protein: CASSLAPSSGSREQYF.

This clonotype appeared many times. J is TRBJ1-1 and V is TRBV20-1; TRBD1 aligns across 7 bases. This CDR3 contains 13 residues. Germline V gives CDR1 DFQATT, CDR2 SNEGSKA (reference sequence). Trimming at V came to 3 bases and at J to 5 bases, leaving 6 bases not matched to a gene. CDR3 amino acids: CSASRQGGTEAFF. The DNA of the CDR3 is TGCAGTGCTAGTAGACAGGGTGGGACTGAAGCTTTCTTT.

This clonotype was seen more than once but under ten times. One end of the junction does not line up with germline, which may come from a read error. The chain carries TRBV28 and TRBJ1-6, with D perhaps TRBD1 (5 bases). CDR3 length: 15 amino acids. Looked up from germline, CDR1 is MDHEN and CDR2 is SYDVKM. The CDR3 spells CATGAQATYNSPLNF. CDR3 bases: TGTGCCACCGGGGCCCAAGCGACCTATAATTCACCCCTCAACTTT.

A note on this clonotype: This may arise from a read error, as a much more abundant clone is one base away. The CDR3 loop is CASSFSQGYSPLHF. The CDR3 DNA is TGTGCCAGCAGTTTCTCCCAGGGTTATTCACCCCTCCACTTT. The chain uses TRBV12-3 or TRBV12-4 and TRBJ1-6; TRBD1 might be the D (5 bases). This CDR3 comprises 14 residues. V was clipped by 3 bases and J by 8 bases, with 11 bases between them.

In its sample, this clonotype was seen many times. The gene calls are TRBV5-5 and TRBJ2-7, with D perhaps being TRBD1 or TRBD2 (7 bases each). The CDR3 runs 14 residues. Per the germline V gene, CDR1 is SGHKS and CDR2 is YYEKEE (reference sequence). Trimming removed 3 bases from V and 7 bases from J, with 17 bases in between. The CDR3: CASSSQGGGREQYF. Here the CDR3 DNA reads TGTGCCAGCAGCTCGCAGGGAGGGGGCCGGGAGCAGTACTTC. Supplemented by reference TRBV5-5 and TRBJ2-7, the full variable domain reads DAGVTQSPTHLIKTRGQQVTLRCSPISGHKSVSWYQQVLGQGPQFIFQYYEKEERGRGNFPDRFSARQFPNYSSELNVNALLLGDSALYLCASSSQGGGREQYFGPGTRLTVT.

This clonotype occurred many times. The chain recombines TRBV7-2 with TRBJ2-3; D gene ambiguous. The CDR3 extends over 12 amino acids. Germline values: CDR1 SGHTA, CDR2 FQGNSA. The ends were cut back, 5 bases at V and 7 bases at J, with 10 bases in the middle. The CDR3 region is CASSPFVYTQYF. The CDR3 DNA is TGTGCCAGCAGCCCTTTTGTCTATACGCAGTATTTT.

Details on this clonotype: This may be a read error, as it is one base from a much larger clone. This chain links TRBV12-3 or TRBV12-4 with TRBJ2-5; D may correspond to TRBD1 or TRBD2 (6 bases each). This CDR3 comprises 14 residues. Trimming removed 5 bases from V and 5 bases from J, with 15 bases in between. As DNA, the CDR3 is TGTGCCAGCAGTCCCGGAAAGGGGGGTGAGACCCAGTACTTC. Translated, it gives CASSPGKGGETQYF.

In its sample, this clonotype was seen many times. This chain uses TRBV9 with TRBJ2-6; TRBD2 might be the D (6 bases). CDR3 length: 19 residues. The germline V gene encodes CDR1 SGDLS and CDR2 YYNGEE. Trimming took off 0 bases at V and 0 bases at J, with 16 bases between the two ends. This CDR3 reads CASSVGVTSGFSGANVLTF. For the CDR3, the DNA is TGTGCCAGCAGCGTAGGGGTTACGAGCGGGTTCTCTGGGGCCAACGTCCTGACTTTC.

This clonotype was detected many times. The chain links TRBV20-1 to TRBJ2-3; 9 bases are a match to TRBD2. Germline V CDR1 and CDR2: DFQATT, SNEGSKA (reference sequence). Losses at the gene ends were 3 bases for V and 5 bases for J; bases not matched to a gene: 6. The CDR3 extends over 14 amino acids. CDR3: CSASRGGARDTQYF. CDR3 in DNA: TGCAGTGCTAGTCGCGGGGGGGCTAGAGATACGCAGTATTTT.

This clonotype was counted ten times or more. The chain combines TRBV9 with TRBJ2-4; TRBD1 matches at 7 bases. Germline trimming cut 2 bases from V and 6 bases from J; bases unmatched to any gene: 11. The V gene's germline CDR1 is SGDLS and CDR2 YYNGEE. This CDR3 spans 16 amino acids. CDR3 DNA: TGTGCCAGCAGCGTCGACCCCTCCAGGACAGGAAACATTCAGTACTTC. Its protein product is CASSVDPSRTGNIQYF.

This clonotype was detected a few times. The genes are TRBV7-6 and TRBJ2-4; D gene unclear. The CDR3 sequence is 13 residues long. Trimming pared 2 bases from V and 5 bases from J, leaving 7 bases between. Germline V CDR1 and CDR2: SGHVS, FNYEAQ. The CDR3 region is CASSLNLQNIQYF. The CDR3 DNA follows: TGTGCCAGCAGCTTAAACCTACAAAACATTCAGTACTTC.

This clonotype was counted many times. The chain is built from TRBV20-1 and TRBJ2-7; D uncertain. This CDR3 comprises 13 residues. Germline V CDR1 and CDR2: DFQATT, SNEGSKA (reference sequence). Trimming shortened V by 1 base and J by 5 bases, and 12 bases separated the two germline ends. CDR3 sequence reads: CSARGPNWHEQYF. CDR3 DNA: TGCAGTGCTAGAGGCCCGAATTGGCACGAGCAGTACTTC.

Of note for this clonotype: A junction end diverges from the germline sequence, so it may reflect a read error. This chain links TRBV24-1 with TRBJ2-4; tentatively, D is TRBD1 or TRBD2 (5 bases each). The CDR3 contains 12 residues. The germline V gene encodes CDR1 KGHDR and CDR2 SFDVKD. The CDR3 region is CATRGRKKIQYF. DNA for the CDR3: TGTGCCACCCGGGGCAGAAAAAAAATTCAGTACTTC.

The sample holds a few counts of this clonotype. Just one base apart from a much larger clone, this may be a read error. CDR3 in amino acids: CASRLGTAGAKVLTF. The CDR3 DNA reads TGTGCCAGCAGACTAGGGACAGCCGGGGCCAAAGTCCTGACTTTC. V gene TRBV27 combines with J gene TRBJ2-6, with TRBD1 matching 7 bases. The CDR3 spans 15 residues. Per germline, CDR1 MNHEY and CDR2 SMNVEV (reference sequence).

In this sample, this clonotype turned up many times. The chain has TRBV7-9 and TRBJ2-7; weak D call: TRBD1 (5 bases). The ends were cut back, 1 base at V and 2 bases at J, with 9 bases in the middle. CDR1 and CDR2 (germline): SEHNR, FQNEAQ (reference sequence). This CDR3 has 14 amino acids. In DNA form, the CDR3 reads TGTGCCAGCAGCTTAGTCCAGGGTACCTACGAGCAGTACTTC. This gives the protein CASSLVQGTYEQYF.

This sequence joins TRBV29-1 and TRBJ2-5; D unclear. Trimming took off 3 bases at V and 5 bases at J, with 16 bases between the two ends. The CDR3 is 14 amino acids. CDR1 and CDR2 from the germline V gene are SQVTM and ANQGSEA. The CDR3 protein is CSVEMGIAGETQYF. The CDR3 DNA sequence: TGCAGCGTTGAGATGGGAATAGCTGGGGAGACCCAGTACTTC. The entire variable domain, with the rest obtained from reference TRBV29-1 and TRBJ2-5, is as follows: SAVISQKPSRDICQRGTSLTIQCQVDSQVTMMFWYRQQPGQSLTLIATANQGSEATYESGFVIDKFPISRPNLTFSTLTVSNMSPEDSSIYLCSVEMGIAGETQYFGPGTRLLVL.

This clonotype was detected many times. The chain couples TRBV20-1 to TRBJ2-3, with D perhaps matching TRBD2 (5 bases). This CDR3 spans 13 amino acids. Germline lookup yields CDR1 DFQATT and CDR2 SNEGSKA (reference sequence). Trimming removed 5 bases from V and 0 bases from J, with 9 bases in between. The chain's CDR3 is CSALVASTDTQYF. The CDR3 nucleotides are TGCAGTGCTCTTGTAGCGAGCACAGATACGCAGTATTTT.

The sample holds many counts of this clonotype. The V and J genes are TRBV15 and TRBJ2-3; D is ambiguous. The CDR3 is 15 amino acids. Germline loops: CDR1 LNHNV, CDR2 YYDKDF (reference sequence). Trimming cost V 0 bases and J 4 bases, with 11 bases left between them. CDR3 residues: CATSRDMPASDTQYF. DNA of the CDR3: TGTGCCACCAGCAGAGATATGCCAGCCTCAGATACGCAGTATTTT.